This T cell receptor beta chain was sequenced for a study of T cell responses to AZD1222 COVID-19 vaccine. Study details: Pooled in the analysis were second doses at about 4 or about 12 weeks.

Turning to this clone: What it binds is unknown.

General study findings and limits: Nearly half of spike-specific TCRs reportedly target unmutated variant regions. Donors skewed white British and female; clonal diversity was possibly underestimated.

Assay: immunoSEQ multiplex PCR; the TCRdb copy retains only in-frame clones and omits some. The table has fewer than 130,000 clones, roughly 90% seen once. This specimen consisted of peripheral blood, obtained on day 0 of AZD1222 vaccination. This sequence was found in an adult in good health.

CDR3 region: CASSRQGDAYEQYF. The CDR3 DNA follows: TGTGCCAGCAGTCGACAGGGGGATGCCTACGAGCAGTACTTC. The chain recombines TRBV2 with TRBJ2-7; 9 bases align to TRBD1. Trimming took 5 bases from V and 2 from J; bases not matched to a gene: 4. CDR1 and CDR2 from the germline V gene are SNHLY and FYNNEI. This CDR3 has 14 amino acids.